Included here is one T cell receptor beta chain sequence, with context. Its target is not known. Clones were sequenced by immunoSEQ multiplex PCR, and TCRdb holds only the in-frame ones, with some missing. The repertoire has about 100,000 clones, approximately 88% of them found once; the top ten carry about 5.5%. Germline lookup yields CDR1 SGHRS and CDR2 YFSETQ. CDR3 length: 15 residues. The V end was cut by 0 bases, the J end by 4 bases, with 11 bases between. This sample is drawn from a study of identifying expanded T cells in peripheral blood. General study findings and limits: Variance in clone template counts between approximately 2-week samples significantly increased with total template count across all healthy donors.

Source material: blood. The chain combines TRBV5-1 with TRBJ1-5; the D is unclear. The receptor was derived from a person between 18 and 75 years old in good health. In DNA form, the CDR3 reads TGCGCCAGCAGCTTGGAAGGGTTGGAAAATCAGCCCCAGCATTTT. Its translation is CASSLEGLENQPQHF.